This TCR beta chain stems from a study of CD8 T cells in Susac syndrome. Overall study findings and caveats: TCR sequencing and HLA analysis covered a relatively small number of individuals.

The controls, all healthy donors, were matched for age and sex. TEMRA cells were FACS-enriched, unlike CD8+ and CD4+ T cells, which were negatively isolated. Reverse transcription used roughly 0.5 to 1 ug RNA and random hexamers. Coverage of TCR beta CDR3 amplification by immunoSEQ multiplex PCR extended to 54 Vbeta and 13 Jbeta. Using its own MiXCR run on the immunoSEQ multiplex PCR reads, TCRdb lists one record per CDR3 protein. The table has around 45,000 distinct CDR3 sequences, approximately 94% seen once. As regards this clonotype: Its cognate antigen is unknown.

The sequencing sample was made of CD8+ T cells from PBMCs. The sequence derives from a human donor in good health.

The CDR3 DNA is TGTGCCAGCAGTTCCGGGACAGGGAACGACGAGCAGTACTTC. Its translation is CASSSGTGNDEQYF. The chain joins TRBV28 to TRBJ2-7, with TRBD1 matching 9 bases. Germline V lookup: CDR1 MDHEN, CDR2 SYDVKM. V was pared by 4 bases and J by 5 bases, with 6 bases of the junction left unmatched. CDR3 length equals 14 residues.